The following is a T cell receptor (beta chain) sequence with its context. The antigen is not known. This sample was taken from a study of T-cell reconstitution after alpha-beta-depleted transplantation in children. Study-wide results and caveats: Expanded graft clones, several hundred of them, were reportedly the source of alpha-beta T cells about two months after transplant. One year post-transplant, T-cell counts and diversity were largely derived from T cells produced anew. Surviving recipient T cells and thymic progenitors accounted for the high day-60 TCRbeta diversity observed in some patients.

The germline V gene encodes CDR1 SGHRS and CDR2 YFSETQ. The length of the CDR3 is 16 residues. V dropped 2 bases and J dropped 0; count of bases not matched to a gene: 5. Construction of the TCRbeta library involved unique molecular identifiers. A single record per CDR3 protein comes from TCRdb applying MiXCR to the PCR reads. The table lists about 980,000 distinct CDR3 sequences, roughly 29% of them singletons, with roughly 31% in the top ten. The chain combines TRBV5-1 with TRBJ1-1; 9 bases align to TRBD1. The sample in question was PBMCs, mostly from graft donor cells, obtained 360 days after TCRalphabeta/CD19-depleted stem cell transplant. The TCR was taken from a boy under two years old who had a stem cell transplant for SCID, so the T cells may come from the graft donor. The DNA of the CDR3 is TGCGCCAGCAGCTTTCGGACAGGGGACGTGAACACTGAAGCTTTCTTT. Amino acids: CASSFRTGDVNTEAFF.